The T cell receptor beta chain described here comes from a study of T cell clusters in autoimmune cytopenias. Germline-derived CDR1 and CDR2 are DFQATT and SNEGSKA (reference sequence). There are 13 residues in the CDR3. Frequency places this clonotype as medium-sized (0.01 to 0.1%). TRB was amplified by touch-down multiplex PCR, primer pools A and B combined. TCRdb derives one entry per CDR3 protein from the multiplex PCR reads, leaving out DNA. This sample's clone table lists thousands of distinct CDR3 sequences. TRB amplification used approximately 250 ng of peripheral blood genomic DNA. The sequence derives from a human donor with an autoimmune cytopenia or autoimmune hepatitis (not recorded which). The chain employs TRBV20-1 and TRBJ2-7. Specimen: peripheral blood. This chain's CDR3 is CSASAAANTEQYF.